This T cell receptor beta chain was documented in a study of identifying expanded T cells in peripheral blood. The repertoire was sequenced with immunoSEQ multiplex PCR; TCRdb's copy has only in-frame clones and lacks some. The repertoire holds roughly 92,000 clones, with 88% as singletons. Healthy donors had no documented immune events, such as infections, while sampled. The germline V gene encodes CDR1 LNHDA and CDR2 SQIVND (reference sequence). J gave up 1 base and V 11 bases, and 8 bases lay outside the gene matches. The CDR3 has 14 amino acids. This clone was seen just once. Its specificity is unknown. Study-wide results and caveats: Variance in clone template counts between two-week samples significantly increased with total template count across all healthy donors. Around 1.2 clones differed between technical replicates, versus approximately 17 and 20 over time.

This receptor was identified in a person aged 18 to 70 in good health. The source material was blood. The chain has TRBV19 and TRBJ1-2; 9 nucleotides line up with TRBD1. CDR3 bases: TGTGCCTCAGGCGACAGGGGGTATAACTATGGCTACACCTTC. It codes for CASGDRGYNYGYTF.